This TCR beta chain is drawn from a study of cytomegalovirus exposure and HLA in healthy donors. The table came from immunoSEQ multiplex PCR; TCRdb's copy has only in-frame clones and leaves some out. The profile covers some 80,000 clones, with roughly 96% appearing a single time and about 1.3% taken by the ten largest. The CDR3 loop spans 15 amino acids. V was shortened by 3 bases and J by 7 bases, with 19 bases between the two germline ends. Germline V gene lookup returns CDR1 WNHNN and CDR2 SYGVQD (reference sequence). V usage is TRBV10-1 and J usage is TRBJ2-7, with D tentatively TRBD2 (5 bases). Sequencing input: PBMCs. The clonotype was recovered from a woman aged 18-29 years in good health and CMV-seronegative. The chain's CDR3 is CASSDIEAGSGEQYF. The CDR3 coding sequence is TGCGCCAGCAGTGACATAGAGGCAGGCTCGGGGGAGCAGTACTTC.